This TCR beta chain appears in the sequencing data of a study of vaccination and CD4 T cells after COVID-19 (dated 2022 in TCRdb). Turning to the overall study: Convalescent patients had a positive SARS-CoV-2 result on nasal swab PCR, and of these patients, some 10 had mild disease and one had severe disease. Post-COVID blood samples were collected from convalescent patients a median of around 100 days after diagnosis, with a range of roughly 35 to 170 days. Participants got two doses of the Pfizer-BioNTech BNT162b2 vaccine (n=8) or two doses of the Moderna mRNA-1273 vaccine (n=2). Post-vaccine blood samples were obtained a median of about 72 days after the second vaccine dose, with a range of 14 to 241 days. The convalescent cohort comprised six males and four females, including two Hispanic individuals, seven Caucasians, two Asians and one multiracial person. Overlapping spike peptide pools from SARS-CoV-2 and from the common cold coronaviruses HCoV-NL63, HCoV-OC43 and HCoV-229E were used as culture stimuli. Control cultures received a CEFX viral epitope pool as the positive control, an HIV-1 Nef peptide pool as the negative control, or no peptide. The spike-specific CD4+ TCR repertoire was compared before and after mRNA vaccination in about nine COVID-19 convalescent patients and a few infection-naive healthy vaccine recipients.

Worth noting for this clonotype: Its binding antigen is unknown. No much larger clonotype is one base removed from it; base qualities were not supplied.

Library preparation used PCR. DNA from cultured CD4+ T cells underwent TCR sequencing with the Oncomine TCR Beta short-read assay at the Johns Hopkins FTIC core. The QIAamp micro DNA kit was used to extract genomic DNA from the cultured CD4+ T cells. Oncomine TCR Beta libraries made from cultured CD4+ T cells were pooled using unique dual indexes and sequenced on an Illumina iSeq 100. As for the original processing: Non-productive sequences were removed, and CDR3s not starting with C, not ending with F or W, or shorter than 7 amino acids were discarded. Antigen-specific clonotypes were identified with the MANAFEST web application by comparing peptide-stimulated wells with reference and other culture wells. To be called positive, a clone needed an FDR below 0.05, an odds ratio above 5, and a productive frequency above 0.1% in at least two of three replicate wells. A clonotype was classed as cross-reactive if the clonotype showed significant expansion both in SARS-CoV-2 spike wells and in at least one common cold coronavirus spike condition. Levenshtein distances (stringdist) and unrooted phylogenetic trees (ape) in R version 3.6.1 were used to assess CDR3 homology. TCRdb handled the public reads itself, with Q25 trimming in fastp and clone calling in MiXCR, and kept productive beta chains. Identical CDR3 protein sequences are pooled into one entry, listed with their most common genes and DNA. None of the V and J calls come from the authors' own analysis; TCRdb made them. The sample table records around 11,000 distinct CDR3 sequences; approximately 70% of these occur just once. Approximately 10% of the sample is held by the ten biggest clonotypes.

In the germline V gene (reference sequence), CDR1 corresponds to LNHNV and CDR2 to YYDKDF. The junction shows trimming of 0 bases on V and 6 bases on J, plus 18 bases between the germline ends. The CDR3 contains 17 residues, cysteine and phenylalanine counted. Left in the record is the CDR3 DNA by itself, 51 bases read in frame from the first base. Overall study outcomes, separate from this receptor: Although the median number of SARS-CoV-2-reactive clonotypes went up from approximately 20 after infection to approximately 40 after vaccination, the increase was not significant. Among convalescent patients, a median about 87% of the SARS-CoV-2-reactive clones seen after vaccination appeared only after vaccination, which suggests priming specific to the vaccine. Relatively few convalescent patients were included in the study, and early timepoints after natural infection were not analyzed. Nearly all vaccine-specific clones in convalescent patients (304 of 307) were mono-reactive for SARS-CoV-2 spike rather than cross-reactive with common cold coronaviruses.

This specimen's treatment or condition label, per the study, means: roughly 11-day PBMC culture with coronavirus spike peptide pools or control peptides (ViraFEST assay). The ViraFEST assay was used in the study, in which antigen-specific T cells were expanded with peptide pools and expanded clonotypes were subsequently identified by TCR sequencing. Positive SARS-CoV-2 PCR tests in the convalescent patients dated from March to December 2020, before Alpha, Beta and Delta variants emerged in the United States. PBMCs were cultured at around 2 million per well in IMDM supplemented with 5% human AB serum and 9.5 to 10 IU/ml IL-2, with around 10 ug/ml peptide pools added. Half of the culture medium was replaced with fresh IL-2-containing medium on days 3 and 7. CD4+ T cells were isolated after roughly 9 days of culture through negative selection using the EasySep CD4+ T cell isolation kit. Ficoll-Paque Plus gradient centrifugation was used to isolate PBMCs from whole blood, and the isolated PBMCs were then either used fresh or cryopreserved at -140C. Culture conditions were generally each tested in triplicate wells.

This receptor was taken from a human donor who had recovered from COVID-19. Recombination joined TRBV15 with TRBJ1-5; no D gene can be assigned with confidence. Sample: CD4+ T cells from blood, cultured in vitro. The nucleotides read TGTGCCACCAGCAGAGAATTGAGCTTTTGGGGAACTCAGCCCCAGCATTTT. Its protein reads: CATSRELSFWGTQPQHF.